Given below is one T cell receptor (beta chain) in context. Its target is unknown. Germline V gene sequence: CDR1 MGHRA, CDR2 YSYEKL. CDR3 size: 15 residues. V was trimmed by 0 bases and J by 4 bases, leaving 7 bases between them. These data belong to a study of response to subunit inactivated influenza vaccine. Study-wide points: It was the authors' suggestion that each seasonal influenza vaccination recruits few new T cells.

TCRdb used MiXCR to reprocess the RT-PCR reads, holding one entry per CDR3 protein. Here the sample spans about 190,000 distinct CDR3 sequences, approximately 14% being singletons. The sequence was collected from a middle-aged man who received an inactivated influenza vaccine. V and J are TRBV4-1 and TRBJ2-6, with a weak D call TRBD2 (5 bases). This specimen was CD8+ T cells sorted from PBMCs, taken about 5 days after vaccination. CDR3 nucleotide sequence: TGCGCCAGCAGCCAAGAGGAGGTAGGGGCCAACGTCCTGACTTTC. Its translation is CASSQEEVGANVLTF.